This T cell receptor (beta chain) was sequenced for a study of blood T cell repertoires in COVID-19. Clones were sequenced by immunoSEQ multiplex PCR, and TCRdb holds only the in-frame ones, with some missing. There are some 42,000 clones in the sample; approximately 85% occur only once, and about 13% lies in the top ten. The TCR was taken from a woman between 70 and 85 years old in a cohort sampled during active COVID-19. Sequencing was done on a sample of peripheral blood.

The CDR3 nucleotides read TGTGCCAGCAGCCGGGAACGGGACTTGTCCTACAATGAGCAGTTCTTC. Its protein product is CASSRERDLSYNEQFF. J is TRBJ2-1 and V is TRBV5-5, with D maybe TRBD2 (6 bases). This CDR3 comprises 16 residues. The V end lost 4 bases, the J end lost 1 base, and 15 bases lay between the germline ends. The V gene's germline CDR1 is SGHKS and CDR2 YYEKEE (reference sequence).